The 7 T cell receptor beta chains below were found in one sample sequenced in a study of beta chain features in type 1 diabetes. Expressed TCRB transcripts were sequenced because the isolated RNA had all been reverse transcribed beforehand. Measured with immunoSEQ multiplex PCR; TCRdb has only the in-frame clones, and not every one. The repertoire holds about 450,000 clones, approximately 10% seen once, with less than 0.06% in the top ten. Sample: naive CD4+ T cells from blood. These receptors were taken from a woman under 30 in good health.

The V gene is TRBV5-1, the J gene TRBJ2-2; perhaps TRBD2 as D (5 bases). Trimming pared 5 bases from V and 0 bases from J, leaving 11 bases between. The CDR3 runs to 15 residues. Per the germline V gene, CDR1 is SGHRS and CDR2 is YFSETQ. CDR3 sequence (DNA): TGCGCCAGCAGGATAGGAGCGGCGAACACCGGGGAGCTGTTTTTT. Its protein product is CASRIGAANTGELFF.

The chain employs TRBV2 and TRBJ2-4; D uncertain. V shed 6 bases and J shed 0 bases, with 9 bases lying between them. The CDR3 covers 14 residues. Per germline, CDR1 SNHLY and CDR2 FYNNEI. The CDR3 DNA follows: TGTGCCAGCAGGAAACAGCTAGCCAAAAACATTCAGTACTTC. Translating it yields CASRKQLAKNIQYF.

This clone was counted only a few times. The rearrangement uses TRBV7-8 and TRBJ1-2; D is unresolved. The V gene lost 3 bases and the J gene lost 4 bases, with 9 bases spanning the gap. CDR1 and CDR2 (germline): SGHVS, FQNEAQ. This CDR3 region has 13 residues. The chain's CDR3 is CASSFDGFYGYTF. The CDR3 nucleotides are TGTGCCAGCAGCTTTGATGGCTTCTATGGCTACACCTTC.

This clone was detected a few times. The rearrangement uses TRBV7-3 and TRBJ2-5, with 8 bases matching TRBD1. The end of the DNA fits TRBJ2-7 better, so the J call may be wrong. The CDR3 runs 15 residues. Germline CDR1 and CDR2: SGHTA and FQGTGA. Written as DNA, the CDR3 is TGTGCCAGCAGCTTACAGGGGGCTTCCCCCTACGAGCAGTACTTC. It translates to CASSLQGASPYEQYF.

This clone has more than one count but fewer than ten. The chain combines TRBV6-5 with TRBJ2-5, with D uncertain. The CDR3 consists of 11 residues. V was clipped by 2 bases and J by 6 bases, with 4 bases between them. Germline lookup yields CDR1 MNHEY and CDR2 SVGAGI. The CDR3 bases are TGTGCCAGCAGTTACCAGAAGACCCAGTACTTC. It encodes CASSYQKTQYF.

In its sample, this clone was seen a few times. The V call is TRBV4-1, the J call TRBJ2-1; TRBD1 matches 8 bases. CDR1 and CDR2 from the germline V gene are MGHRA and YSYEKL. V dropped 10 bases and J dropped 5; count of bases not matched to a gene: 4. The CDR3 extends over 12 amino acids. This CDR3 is CATTDRDNEQFF. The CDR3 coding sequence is TGCGCCACTACGGACAGGGACAATGAGCAGTTCTTC.

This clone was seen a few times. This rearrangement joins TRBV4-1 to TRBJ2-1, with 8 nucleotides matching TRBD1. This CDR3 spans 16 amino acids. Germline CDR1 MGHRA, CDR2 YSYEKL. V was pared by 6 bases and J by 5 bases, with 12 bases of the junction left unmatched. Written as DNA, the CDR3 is TGCGCCAGCAGACCGACCACCGGGACAGGCCACAATGAGCAGTTCTTC. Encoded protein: CASRPTTGTGHNEQFF.